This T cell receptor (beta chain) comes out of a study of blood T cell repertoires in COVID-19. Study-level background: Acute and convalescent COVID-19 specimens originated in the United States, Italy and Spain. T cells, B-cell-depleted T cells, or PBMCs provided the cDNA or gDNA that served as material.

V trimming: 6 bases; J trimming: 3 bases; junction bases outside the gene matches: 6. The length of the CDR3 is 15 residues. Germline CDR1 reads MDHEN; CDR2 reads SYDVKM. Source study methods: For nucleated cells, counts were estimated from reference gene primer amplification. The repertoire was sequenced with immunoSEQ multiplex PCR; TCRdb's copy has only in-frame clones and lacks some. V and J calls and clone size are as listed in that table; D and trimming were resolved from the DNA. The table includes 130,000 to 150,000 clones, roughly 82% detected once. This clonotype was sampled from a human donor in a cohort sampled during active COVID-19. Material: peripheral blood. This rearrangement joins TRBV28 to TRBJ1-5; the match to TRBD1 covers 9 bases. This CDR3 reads CASSLQGANNQPQHF. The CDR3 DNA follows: TGTGCCAGCAGCCTACAGGGGGCGAACAATCAGCCCCAGCATTTT.